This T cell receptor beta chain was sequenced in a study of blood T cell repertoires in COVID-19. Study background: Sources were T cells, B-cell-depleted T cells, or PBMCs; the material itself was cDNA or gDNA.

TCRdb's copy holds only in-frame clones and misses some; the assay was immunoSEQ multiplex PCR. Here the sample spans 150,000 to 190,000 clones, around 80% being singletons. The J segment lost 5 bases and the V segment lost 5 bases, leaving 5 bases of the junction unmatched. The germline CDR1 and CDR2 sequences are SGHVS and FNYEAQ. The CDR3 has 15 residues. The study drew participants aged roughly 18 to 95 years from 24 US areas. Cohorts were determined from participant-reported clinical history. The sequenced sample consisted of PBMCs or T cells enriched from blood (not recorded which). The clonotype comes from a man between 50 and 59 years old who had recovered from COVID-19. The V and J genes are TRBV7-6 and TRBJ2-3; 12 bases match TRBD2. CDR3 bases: TGTGCCAGCAGCGCCCGACTAGCGGGAGTAGATACGCAGTATTTT. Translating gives CASSARLAGVDTQYF.